This T cell receptor beta chain was identified in a study of identical twins. MiXCR was run by TCRdb on the 5' RACE reads, yielding one entry per CDR3 protein. Among roughly 770,000 distinct CDR3 sequences listed, 15% to 20% were seen once. This clonotype has more than one count but fewer than ten. The antigen is undetermined. The V segment lost 4 bases and the J segment 9 bases; nucleotides outside the gene matches: 9. The CDR3 runs 15 residues. Germline values: CDR1 DFQATT, CDR2 SNEGSKA (reference sequence). Study-wide points: Memory repertoires lacked the insertion deficit that abundant cord blood beta clonotypes showed.

The same sample was also studied in work on T cells expressing NK-cell markers.

The receptor was derived from a woman under 30 in good health. The chain joins TRBV20-1 to TRBJ2-1; 13 positions agree with TRBD2. The sequenced sample was PBMCs. The CDR3 DNA follows: TGCAGTGCTACGGGACTAGCGGGGCTGGTAGGTGAGCAGTTCTTC. Translation gives CSATGLAGLVGEQFF.